This T cell receptor beta chain is from a study of shared clonotypes between healthy human individuals. Germline V gene sequence: CDR1 LNHDA, CDR2 SQIVND (reference sequence). The CDR3 is 15 residues long. V lost 4 bases, J lost 4 bases, and 14 bases lay in between. Sequencing used immunoSEQ multiplex PCR; TCRdb keeps in-frame clones, though not all of them. Of about 490,000 clones listed, over 60% are singletons. The chain employs TRBV19 and TRBJ1-5; D call uncertain. The TCR comes from a woman between 35 and 50 years old in good health. Some clones in this sample may be carry-over from other donors' samples. Input material: PBMCs. CDR3 nucleotide sequence: TGTGCCAGTAGTACCCCCGCGGGAGGGAATCAGCCCCAGCATTTT. It is translated as CASSTPAGGNQPQHF.